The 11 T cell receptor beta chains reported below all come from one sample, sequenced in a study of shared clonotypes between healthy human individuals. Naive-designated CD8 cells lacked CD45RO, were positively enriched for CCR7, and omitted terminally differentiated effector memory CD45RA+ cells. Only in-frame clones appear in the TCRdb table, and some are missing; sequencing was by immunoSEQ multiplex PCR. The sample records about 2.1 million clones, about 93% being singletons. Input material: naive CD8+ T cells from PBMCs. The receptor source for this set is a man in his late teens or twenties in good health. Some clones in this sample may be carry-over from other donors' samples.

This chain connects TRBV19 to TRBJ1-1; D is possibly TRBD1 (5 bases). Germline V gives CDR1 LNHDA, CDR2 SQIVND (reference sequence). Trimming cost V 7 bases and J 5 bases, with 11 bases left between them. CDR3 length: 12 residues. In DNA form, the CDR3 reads TGTGCCAGTATGGGGGGGTTGACTGAAGCTTTCTTT. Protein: CASMGGLTEAFF.

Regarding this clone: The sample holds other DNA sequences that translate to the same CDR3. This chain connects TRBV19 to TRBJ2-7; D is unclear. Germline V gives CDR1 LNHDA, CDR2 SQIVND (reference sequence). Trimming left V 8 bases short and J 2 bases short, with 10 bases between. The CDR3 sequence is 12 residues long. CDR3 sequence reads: CASSRRPYEQYF. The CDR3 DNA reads TGTGCCAGTTCTCGGCGGCCCTACGAGCAGTACTTC.

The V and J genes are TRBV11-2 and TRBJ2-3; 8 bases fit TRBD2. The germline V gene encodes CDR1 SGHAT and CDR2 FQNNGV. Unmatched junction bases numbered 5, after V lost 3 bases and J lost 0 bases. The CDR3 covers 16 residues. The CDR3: CASSLGRTSSTDTQYF. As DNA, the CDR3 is TGTGCCAGCAGCTTGGGCAGGACTAGCAGCACAGATACGCAGTATTTT.

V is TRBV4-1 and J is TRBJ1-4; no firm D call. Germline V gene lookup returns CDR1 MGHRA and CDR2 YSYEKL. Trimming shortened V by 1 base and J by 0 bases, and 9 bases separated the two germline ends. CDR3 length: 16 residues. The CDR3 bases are TGCGCCAGCAGCCAAGTAGGCGTTGCAACTAATGAAAAACTGTTTTTT. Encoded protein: CASSQVGVATNEKLFF.

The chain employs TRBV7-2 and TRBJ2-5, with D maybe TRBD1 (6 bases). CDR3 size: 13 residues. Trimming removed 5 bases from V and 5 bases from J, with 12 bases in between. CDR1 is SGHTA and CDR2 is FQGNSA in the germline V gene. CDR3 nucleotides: TGTGCCAGCAGCCAACAGGGCGTGGAGACCCAGTACTTC. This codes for CASSQQGVETQYF.

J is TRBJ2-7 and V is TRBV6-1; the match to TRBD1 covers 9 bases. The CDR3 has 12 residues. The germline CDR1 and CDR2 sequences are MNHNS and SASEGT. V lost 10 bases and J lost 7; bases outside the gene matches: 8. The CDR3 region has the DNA TGTGCCATTAGACAGGGGGGATGGGAGCAGTACTTC. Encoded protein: CAIRQGGWEQYF.

The CDR3 is CASAGATNYGYTF. In DNA, the CDR3 is TGTGCCAGCGCAGGGGCGACTAACTATGGCTACACCTTC. The gene calls are TRBV5-4 and TRBJ1-2; possibly TRBD1 for D (6 bases). V lost 7 bases to trimming and J lost 0 bases, with 10 bases between them. Germline V lookup: CDR1 SGHNT, CDR2 YYREEE (reference sequence). The CDR3 is 13 amino acids.

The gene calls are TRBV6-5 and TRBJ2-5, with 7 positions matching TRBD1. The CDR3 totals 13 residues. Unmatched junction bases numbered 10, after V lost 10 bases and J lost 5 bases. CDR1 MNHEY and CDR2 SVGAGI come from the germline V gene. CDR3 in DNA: TGTGCCACCAGAGGACAGGTTTGGGAGACCCAGTACTTC. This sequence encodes CATRGQVWETQYF.

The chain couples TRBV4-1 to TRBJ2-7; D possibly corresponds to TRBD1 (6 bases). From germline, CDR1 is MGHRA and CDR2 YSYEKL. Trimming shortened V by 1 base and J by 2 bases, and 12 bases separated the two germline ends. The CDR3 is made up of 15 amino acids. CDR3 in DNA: TGCGCCAGCAGCCAAGCATCGGACAGAGCCTACGAGCAGTACTTC. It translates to CASSQASDRAYEQYF.

The CDR3 is CASTIQAPGQENLEQYF. DNA for the CDR3: TGTGCCAGCACCATCCAAGCCCCGGGACAGGAGAACCTCGAGCAGTACTTC. This chain joins TRBV28 and TRBJ2-7, with 8 bases matching TRBD1. The CDR3 has 17 amino acids. V trimming: 7 bases; J trimming: 6 bases; junction bases outside the gene matches: 20. Looked up from germline, CDR1 is MDHEN and CDR2 is SYDVKM.

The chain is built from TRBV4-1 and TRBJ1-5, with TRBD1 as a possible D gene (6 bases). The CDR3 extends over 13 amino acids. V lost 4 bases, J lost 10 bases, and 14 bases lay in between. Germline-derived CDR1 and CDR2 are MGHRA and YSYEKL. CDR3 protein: CASSPRQAHPQHF. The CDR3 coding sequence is TGCGCCAGCAGCCCGAGACAGGCCCATCCCCAGCATTTT.